This entry is about one T cell receptor beta chain. This clonotype was seen repeatedly, ten times or more. Its antigen is not yet known. Per-base quality was not reported, and no clone a single base away is much larger than it. As an off-target read in a library built for alpha chains, this beta chain has a frequency of little significance. Trimming takes 5 bases off V and 4 bases off J; junction bases not matched to a gene: 8. Via the germline V gene, CDR1 is MGHDK and CDR2 SYGVNS. Taken from cysteine to phenylalanine, the CDR3 has 16 residues. CDR3 DNA only is kept here, 48 bases in frame from base 1. This specimen's time point label, per the study, means: sample taken at primary tumor resection. The donors were some 70 patients from the lung TRACERx cohort who had early-stage, untreated non-small cell lung cancer. Without any cell sorting, TCR sequencing was performed on whole RNA extracted either from tumor and nontumor lung tissue or from cryopreserved PBMC samples. Only patients with enough RNA available from two or more tumor regions were chosen for TCR sequencing. A lung pathologist reviewed the tumor and adjacent nontumor lung specimens before the specimens were selected.

These data belong to a study of spatial heterogeneity in lung cancer (dated by TCRdb to about 2019). In the study overall: Beta-chain transcripts were consistently detected in greater numbers than alpha-chain transcripts, which likely reflected higher beta-chain transcript abundance. In the raw uncorrected reads, each unique combination of TCR and UMI appeared more than ten times on average. At surgery, both alpha and beta chains were TCR-sequenced in about 200 tumor regions, 63 to 65 matched nontumor lung samples and 56 PBMC samples. TCR repertoire features were related to nonsynonymous mutation counts determined by whole-exome sequencing of tumor tissue. In non-small cell lung cancer, the study made a quantitative comparison of TCR alpha and beta repertoires among multiple tumor regions, matched nontumor lung and blood. Results the study describes overall, beyond this receptor: Confirming at a functional level the hypothesis that regional TCRs recognize regional mutations was considered to require additional single-cell paired TCR alpha and beta sequencing.

Library preparation employed 5' RACE. The instrument was a NextSeq 500. To allow correction of PCR and sequencing errors, the TCR library protocol tagged every TCR cDNA molecule with a unique molecular identifier. Concerning the study's data processing: TCR identification, UMI-based error correction and CDR3 extraction were all carried out with Decombinator tools. Expanded TCRs were defined as those above a frequency of 2 per 1,000, corresponding to the top 1% of the tumor frequency distribution. Each repertoire was subsampled 100 times to 5,000 TCRs, after which Renyi diversity was computed with the R vegan package. To build CDR3 similarity networks, amino acid triplet string-kernel similarity was used, and CDR3s were connected when their pairwise similarity was above 0.82. TCRdb redid the processing of the public reads, applying fastp at Q25 and MiXCR, and retained in-frame beta chains. Merged by CDR3 protein, the rows form single entries marked with the most common genes and DNA. These V and J calls are TCRdb output, not the study's own analysis. For this sample the table gives over 14,000 distinct CDR3 sequences, of which just over 3.5% were detected only once. The top ten hold 9.8% of the sample.

This sequence originates from a male donor with early-stage non-small cell lung cancer. The specimen was normal lung tissue next to the tumor, collected at surgery. The rearrangement combines TRBV25-1 with TRBJ2-6; the central 7 bases match TRBD1. The nucleotide sequence reads as follows: TGTGCCAGCAGTAGATTAGGGGGCAAAGGGGCCAACGTCCTGACTTTC. Its protein is CASSRLGGKGANVLTF.